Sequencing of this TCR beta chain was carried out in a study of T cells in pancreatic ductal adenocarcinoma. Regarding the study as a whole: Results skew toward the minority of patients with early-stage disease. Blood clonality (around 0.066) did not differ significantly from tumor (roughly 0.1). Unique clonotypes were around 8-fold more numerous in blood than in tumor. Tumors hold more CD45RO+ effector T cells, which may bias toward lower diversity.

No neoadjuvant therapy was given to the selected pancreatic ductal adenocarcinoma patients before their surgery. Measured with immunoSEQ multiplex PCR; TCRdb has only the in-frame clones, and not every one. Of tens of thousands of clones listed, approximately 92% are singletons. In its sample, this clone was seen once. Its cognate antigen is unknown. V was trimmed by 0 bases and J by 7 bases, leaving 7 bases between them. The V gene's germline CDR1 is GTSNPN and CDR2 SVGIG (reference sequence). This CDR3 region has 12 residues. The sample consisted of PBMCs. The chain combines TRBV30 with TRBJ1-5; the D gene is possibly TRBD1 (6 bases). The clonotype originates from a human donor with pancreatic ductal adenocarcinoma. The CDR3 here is CAWSVQGQPQHF. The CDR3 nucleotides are TGTGCCTGGAGTGTACAGGGCCAGCCCCAGCATTTT.